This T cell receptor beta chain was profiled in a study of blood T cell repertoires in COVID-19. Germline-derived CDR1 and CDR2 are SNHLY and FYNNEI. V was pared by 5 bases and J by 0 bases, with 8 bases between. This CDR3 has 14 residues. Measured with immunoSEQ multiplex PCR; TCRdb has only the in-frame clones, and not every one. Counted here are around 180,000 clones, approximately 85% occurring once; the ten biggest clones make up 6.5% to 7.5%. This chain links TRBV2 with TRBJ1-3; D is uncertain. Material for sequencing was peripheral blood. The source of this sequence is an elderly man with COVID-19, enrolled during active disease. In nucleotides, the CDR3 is TGTGCCAGCAGTTCGGGAGCCTCTGGAAACACCATATATTTT. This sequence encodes CASSSGASGNTIYF.